This is a list of T cell receptor beta chains from one sample in a study of CD8 T cells in Susac syndrome. TCRdb independently ran MiXCR on the immunoSEQ multiplex PCR reads; one entry per CDR3 protein. The sample has around 200,000 distinct CDR3 sequences; around 95% are singletons. Sequenced material: CD8+ T cells from PBMCs. The receptor source for this set is a human donor with Susac syndrome. CDR3s include the opening cysteine and the closing phenylalanine or tryptophan. D genes are given only for firm matches. A clone size is listed for some rows: how often the clone was seen (once, few, many), or a class if it is expanded.

j_call,clone_size,d_call,v_call,cdr3_aa,cdr3_nt
TRBJ2-5,-,TRBD2,TRBV12-3/TRBV12-4,CASSAGTRGETQYF,TGTGCCAGCAGTGCCGGGACTAGGGGCGAGACCCAGTACTTC
TRBJ2-3,-,TRBD2,TRBV20-1,CSASPGMGRADTQYF,TGCAGTGCTAGTCCGGGGATGGGGAGGGCAGATACGCAGTATTTT
TRBJ2-3,once,-,TRBV6-5,CASSYARWSDTQYF,TGTGCCAGCAGTTACGCCCGATGGAGCGATACGCAGTATTTT
TRBJ2-7,-,-,TRBV25-1,CASSVGFYEQYF,TGTGCCAGCAGTGTAGGGTTCTACGAGCAGTACTTC
TRBJ2-3,-,-,TRBV29-1,CSVESGAGDTQYF,TGCAGCGTTGAGTCGGGGGCTGGAGATACGCAGTATTTT
TRBJ2-7,-,-,TRBV20-1,CSARSPRSYEQYF,TGCAGTGCTAGATCTCCTAGGTCCTACGAGCAGTACTTC
TRBJ1-2,-,-,TRBV3-1,CASSSRGRGNYGYTF,TGTGCCAGCAGCTCAAGAGGCAGGGGTAACTATGGCTACACCTTC
TRBJ2-2,-,-,TRBV12-3/TRBV12-4,CASSLVMQGLSHTGELFF,TGTGCCAGCAGTTTAGTTATGCAGGGTTTAAGTCACACCGGGGAGCTGTTTTTT
TRBJ1-1,-,TRBD1,TRBV12-3/TRBV12-4,CASTPGQVSTEAFF,TGTGCCAGCACCCCGGGACAGGTGAGCACTGAAGCTTTCTTT
TRBJ2-3,-,TRBD2,TRBV20-1,CSASLLQRGSTDTQYF,TGCAGTGCTAGTCTTCTCCAGCGGGGGAGCACAGATACGCAGTATTTT
TRBJ2-7,-,-,TRBV25-1,CASRAGADRYEQYF,TGTGCCAGCAGGGCAGGCGCCGACAGGTACGAGCAGTACTTC
TRBJ2-7,many,-,TRBV3-1,CASSHSYEQYF,TGTGCCAGCAGCCACTCCTACGAGCAGTACTTC
TRBJ2-3,-,TRBD2,TRBV4-2,CASSQETGGAFGRDTQYF,TGTGCCAGCAGCCAAGAGACCGGGGGGGCGTTCGGCAGAGATACGCAGTATTTT
TRBJ2-7,-,TRBD2,TRBV28,CASTNGRGQYF,TGTGCCAGCACCAATGGGAGGGGACAGTACTTC
TRBJ2-1,-,-,TRBV3-1,CASSQEPGTYNEQFF,TGTGCCAGCAGCCAAGAGCCGGGGACCTACAATGAGCAGTTCTTC
TRBJ2-7,-,-,TRBV6-5,CASSFPGAHEQYF,TGTGCCAGCAGTTTTCCGGGAGCCCACGAGCAGTACTTC
TRBJ1-5,-,-,TRBV24-1,CATSVREGIHQPQHF,TGTGCCACCAGTGTGAGGGAAGGGATCCATCAGCCCCAGCATTTT
TRBJ2-1,-,-,TRBV6-5,CASSPPGGWEQFF,TGTGCCAGCAGCCCCCCTGGGGGTTGGGAGCAGTTCTTC
TRBJ2-1,-,-,TRBV7-9,CASSFIVGNNEQFF,TGTGCCAGCAGCTTTATTGTAGGAAACAATGAGCAGTTCTTC
TRBJ2-5,-,TRBD1,TRBV24-1,CATEDQGAVAETQYF,TGTGCCACGGAAGACCAGGGGGCGGTGGCTGAGACCCAGTACTTC
TRBJ1-2,-,TRBD1,TRBV15,CATSGPYKGAGDYGYTF,TGTGCCACCAGCGGACCGTACAAGGGGGCCGGGGACTATGGCTACACCTTC
TRBJ2-1,few,-,TRBV29-1,CSVDSAAGVLSYNEQFF,TGCAGCGTTGACTCTGCTGCAGGTGTCCTATCCTACAATGAGCAGTTCTTC
TRBJ2-3,-,-,TRBV2,CASRAGQLFTDTQYF,TGTGCCAGCAGAGCGGGACAGCTTTTCACAGATACGCAGTATTTT
TRBJ1-2,-,TRBD1,TRBV5-1,CASSSGQPLGGYTF,TGCGCCAGCAGCTCGGGACAGCCGCTTGGTGGCTACACCTTC
TRBJ1-1,-,-,TRBV4-1,CASSQGFQGTEAFF,TGCGCCAGCAGCCAAGGTTTCCAGGGGACTGAAGCTTTCTTT
TRBJ1-1,few,-,TRBV11-2,CASSLDQGGTEAFF,TGTGCCAGCAGCTTAGATCAGGGAGGGACTGAAGCTTTCTTT
TRBJ1-1,-,TRBD1,TRBV27,CASRRTGSFEAFF,TGTGCCAGCCGACGGACAGGGTCTTTTGAAGCTTTCTTT
TRBJ2-2,once,-,TRBV27,CASSLEYTGELFF,TGTGCCAGCAGTTTAGAGTACACCGGGGAGCTGTTTTTT
TRBJ2-1,-,-,TRBV5-5,CASSLVGGDYNEQFF,TGTGCCAGCAGCTTAGTAGGCGGGGACTACAATGAGCAGTTCTTC
TRBJ1-1,-,-,TRBV2,CASSESGRGTSEAFF,TGTGCCAGCAGTGAAAGTGGCAGGGGTACTTCTGAAGCTTTCTTT
TRBJ1-2,-,-,TRBV5-4,CASSLEVRANYGYTF,TGTGCCAGCAGCTTGGAGGTCAGGGCCAACTATGGCTACACCTTC
TRBJ1-1,once,-,TRBV28,CASSLLSQVGAFF,TGTGCCAGCAGTTTATTATCACAGGTGGGAGCTTTCTTT
TRBJ2-5,-,TRBD2,TRBV25-1,CASSDGTSGSETQYF,TGTGCCAGCAGTGACGGGACTAGCGGGAGTGAGACCCAGTACTTC
TRBJ2-7,-,-,TRBV27,CASSPLSVHGDEQYF,TGTGCCAGCAGTCCCCTTTCAGTACATGGGGACGAGCAGTACTTC
TRBJ2-7,-,-,TRBV27,CASSSTSHEQYF,TGTGCCAGCAGTTCCACCTCCCACGAGCAGTACTTC
TRBJ1-5,-,-,TRBV6-5,CASSPQGPSNQPQHF,TGTGCCAGCAGTCCCCAAGGCCCTAGCAATCAGCCCCAGCATTTT
TRBJ2-1,-,TRBD2,TRBV20-1,CSARGLAGPRYNEQFF,TGCAGTGCTAGAGGACTAGCGGGACCTCGCTACAATGAGCAGTTCTTC
TRBJ1-1,-,TRBD1,TRBV9,CASSVSSGQSTEAFF,TGTGCCAGCAGCGTCTCCTCGGGACAGAGCACTGAAGCTTTCTTT
TRBJ2-7,few,TRBD2,TRBV13,CASSSKLAGVFYEQYF,TGTGCCAGCAGCTCTAAGCTAGCGGGAGTGTTCTACGAGCAGTACTTC
TRBJ2-7,-,-,TRBV28,CASSFPGRESSYEQYF,TGTGCCAGCAGTTTCCCTGGCAGGGAAAGCTCCTACGAGCAGTACTTC
TRBJ2-4,-,-,TRBV6-5,CASGPNIQYF,TGTGCCAGTGGGCCCAACATTCAGTACTTC
TRBJ2-1,once,TRBD2,TRBV6-1,CASNNAAGVSYNEQFF,TGTGCCAGCAATAATGCGGCGGGAGTCTCCTACAATGAGCAGTTCTTC
TRBJ2-5,-,-,TRBV4-2,CASSQEKGRETQYF,TGTGCCAGCAGCCAAGAAAAGGGCCGAGAGACCCAGTACTTC
TRBJ2-2,-,-,TRBV3-1,CASSQDLAGHRRFTGELFF,TGTGCCAGCAGCCAAGATCTGGCAGGGCACCGCAGGTTTACCGGGGAGCTGTTTTTT
TRBJ1-1,-,-,TRBV29-1,CSSLEGSWTEAFF,TGCAGCTCCCTGGAGGGTTCTTGGACTGAAGCTTTCTTT
TRBJ2-1,-,TRBD2,TRBV3-1,CASSQDPAGGNNEQFF,TGTGCCAGCAGCCAAGATCCAGCGGGGGGGAACAATGAGCAGTTCTTC
TRBJ1-1,-,-,TRBV12-3/TRBV12-4,CASSEGLGLNTEAFF,TGTGCCAGCAGCGAGGGATTGGGTCTGAACACTGAAGCTTTCTTT
TRBJ2-1,-,TRBD2,TRBV20-1,CSATGLAGVAEQFF,TGCAGTGCTACGGGACTAGCGGGAGTTGCTGAGCAGTTCTTC
TRBJ1-5,-,-,TRBV7-6,CASSLSGGWPQHF,TGTGCCAGCAGCTTATCCGGAGGTTGGCCCCAGCATTTT
TRBJ2-7,-,TRBD2,TRBV20-1,CSARDQRGGYEQYF,TGCAGTGCTAGAGATCAGCGGGGGGGCTACGAGCAGTACTTC
TRBJ1-4,-,-,TRBV14,CASRHVPEGDEKLFF,TGTGCCAGCAGACACGTTCCGGAGGGGGATGAAAAACTGTTTTTT
TRBJ2-1,-,TRBD1,TRBV7-9,CASSSQTGGPFHNEQFF,TGTGCCAGCAGCTCCCAGACAGGGGGCCCTTTTCACAATGAGCAGTTCTTC
TRBJ2-5,-,-,TRBV25-1,CASSGGGRGETQYF,TGTGCCAGCAGTGGGGGGGGGCGCGGGGAGACCCAGTACTTC